Listed here are 2 T cell receptor beta chains from one sample, sequenced in a study of blood T cell repertoires in COVID-19. Produced via immunoSEQ multiplex PCR; TCRdb's table is partial and in-frame only. The sample lists approximately 390,000 clones; 87% were seen once. Input material: peripheral blood. Receptors originate from an older woman with COVID-19, enrolled during active disease.

V gene TRBV7-9 combines with J gene TRBJ1-2, with D uncertain. Germline V gives CDR1 SEHNR, CDR2 FQNEAQ (reference sequence). This CDR3 is 13 amino acids long. V lost 4 bases to trimming and J lost 2 bases, with 8 bases between them. DNA for the CDR3: TGTGCCAGCAGCTCGCAGGTGAACTATGGCTACACCTTC. It yields the protein CASSSQVNYGYTF.

The table lists this clone with a count of one. This chain links TRBV9 with TRBJ2-5; perhaps TRBD2 as D (5 bases). The CDR3 is 14 residues long. Trimming took off 0 bases at V and 5 bases at J, with 11 bases between the two ends. Per germline, CDR1 SGDLS and CDR2 YYNGEE. CDR3 loop: CASSVDNPGETQYF. In DNA, the CDR3 is TGTGCCAGCAGCGTAGACAATCCGGGGGAGACCCAGTACTTC.